This note documents a single T cell receptor (beta chain) sequence. The antigen is unknown. These data originate in a study of PD-1 blockade in mismatch repair-deficient tumors. Turning to the study itself: All were previously treated, progressing patients with 11 to 13 mismatch repair-deficient cancer types.

This CDR3 is built from 15 residues. CDR1 and CDR2 (germline): SGHAT, FQNNGV. Trimming removed 0 bases at V and 2 bases at J, with 11 bases between. General study findings and limits: Tumor-resident clones, often absent from pretreatment blood, expanded after pembrolizumab and then contracted.

Profiled with immunoSEQ multiplex PCR; TCRdb holds only in-frame clones, not every one. The data show around 100,000 clones, with 82% seen just once and 6.3% held by the top ten. The sequence derives from an adult with mismatch repair-deficient cancer. This chain links TRBV11-2 with TRBJ2-7; D gene ambiguous. Here the sequenced sample was peripheral blood, taken roughly 36 weeks after starting pembrolizumab. CDR3 sequence: CASSLDHAGTYEQYF. For the CDR3, the DNA is TGTGCCAGCAGCTTAGATCACGCAGGTACCTACGAGCAGTACTTC.